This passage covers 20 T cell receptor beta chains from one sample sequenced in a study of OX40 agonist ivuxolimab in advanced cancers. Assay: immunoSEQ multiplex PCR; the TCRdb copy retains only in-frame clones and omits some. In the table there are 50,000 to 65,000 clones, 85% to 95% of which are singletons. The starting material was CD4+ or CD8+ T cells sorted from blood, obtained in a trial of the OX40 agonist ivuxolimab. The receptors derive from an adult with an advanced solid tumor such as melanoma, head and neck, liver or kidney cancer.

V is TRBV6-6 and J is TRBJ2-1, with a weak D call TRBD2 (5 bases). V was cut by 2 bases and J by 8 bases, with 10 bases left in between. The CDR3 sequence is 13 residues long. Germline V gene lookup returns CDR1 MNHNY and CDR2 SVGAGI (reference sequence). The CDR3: CASSYQLLDEQFF. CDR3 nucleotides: TGTGCCAGCAGTTACCAACTACTAGATGAGCAGTTCTTC.

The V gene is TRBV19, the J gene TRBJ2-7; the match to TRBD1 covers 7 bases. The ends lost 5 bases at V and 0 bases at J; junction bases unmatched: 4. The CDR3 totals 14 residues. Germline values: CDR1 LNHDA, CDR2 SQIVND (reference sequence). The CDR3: CASSSSGGSYEQYF. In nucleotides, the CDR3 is TGTGCCAGTAGTTCCTCAGGGGGCTCCTACGAGCAGTACTTC.

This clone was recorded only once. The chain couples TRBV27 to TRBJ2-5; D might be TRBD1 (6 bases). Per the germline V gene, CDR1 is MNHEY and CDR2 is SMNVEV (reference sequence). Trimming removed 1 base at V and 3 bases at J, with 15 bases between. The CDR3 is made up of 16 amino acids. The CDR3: CASSLYYRDIKETQYF. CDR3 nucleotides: TGTGCCAGCAGTTTATACTACCGGGACATTAAAGAGACCCAGTACTTC.

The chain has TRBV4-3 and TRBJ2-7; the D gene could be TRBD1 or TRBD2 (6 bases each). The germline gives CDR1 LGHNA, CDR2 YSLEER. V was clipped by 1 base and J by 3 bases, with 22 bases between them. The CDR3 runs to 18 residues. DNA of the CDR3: TGCGCCAGCAGCCAAGCCGGGGTAGGGGGGCCCCTCATCTACGAGCAGTACTTC. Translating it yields CASSQAGVGGPLIYEQYF.

This CDR3 is CASSTSGGALGGELFF. CDR3 sequence (DNA): TGTGCCAGCAGCACTAGCGGGGGGGCCCTCGGCGGGGAGCTGTTTTTT. This sequence joins TRBV14 and TRBJ2-2; TRBD2 matches at 13 bases. The CDR3 runs to 16 residues. V was pared by 5 bases and J by 7 bases, with 7 bases of the junction left unmatched. Germline CDR1 and CDR2: SGHDN and FVKESK.

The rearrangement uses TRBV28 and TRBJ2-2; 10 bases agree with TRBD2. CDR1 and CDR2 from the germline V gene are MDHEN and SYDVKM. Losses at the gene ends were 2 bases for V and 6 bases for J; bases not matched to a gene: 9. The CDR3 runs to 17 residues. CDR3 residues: CASSLSLAGVSAGELFF. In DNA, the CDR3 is TGTGCCAGCAGTTTAAGTCTAGCGGGAGTATCGGCCGGGGAGCTGTTTTTT.

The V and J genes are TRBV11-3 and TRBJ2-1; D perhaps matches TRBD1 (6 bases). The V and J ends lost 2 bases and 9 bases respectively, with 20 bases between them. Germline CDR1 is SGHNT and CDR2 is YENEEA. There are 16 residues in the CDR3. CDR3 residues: CASSLRKGGSKVEQFF. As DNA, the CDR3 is TGTGCCAGCAGCTTAAGGAAAGGGGGATCTAAGGTTGAGCAGTTCTTC.

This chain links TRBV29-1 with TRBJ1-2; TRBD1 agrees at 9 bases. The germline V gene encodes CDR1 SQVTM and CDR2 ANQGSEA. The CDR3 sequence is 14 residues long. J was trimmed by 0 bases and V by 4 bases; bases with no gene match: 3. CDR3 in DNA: TGCAGCGTTGGGGACAGGGACACTAACTATGGCTACACCTTC. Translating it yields CSVGDRDTNYGYTF.

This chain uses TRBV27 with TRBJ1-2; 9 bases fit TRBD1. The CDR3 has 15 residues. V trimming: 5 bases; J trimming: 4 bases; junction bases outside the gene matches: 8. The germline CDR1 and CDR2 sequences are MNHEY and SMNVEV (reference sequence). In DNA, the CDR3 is TGTGCCAGCAGTACCAGGACAGGGGAGAGCTATGGCTACACCTTC. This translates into CASSTRTGESYGYTF.

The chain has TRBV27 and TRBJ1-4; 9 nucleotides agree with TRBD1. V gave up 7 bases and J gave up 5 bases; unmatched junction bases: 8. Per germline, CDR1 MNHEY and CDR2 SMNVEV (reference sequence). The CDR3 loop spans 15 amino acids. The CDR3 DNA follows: TGTGCCAGCAACGAACAGGGGGCGCGGAATGAAAAACTGTTTTTT. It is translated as CASNEQGARNEKLFF.

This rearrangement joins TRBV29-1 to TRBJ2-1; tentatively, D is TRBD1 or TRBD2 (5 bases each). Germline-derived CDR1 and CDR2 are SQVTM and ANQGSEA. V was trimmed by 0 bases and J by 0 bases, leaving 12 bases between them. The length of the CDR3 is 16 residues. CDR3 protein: CSVEDDWGSSYNEQFF. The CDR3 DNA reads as TGCAGCGTTGAAGATGACTGGGGGAGCTCCTACAATGAGCAGTTCTTC.

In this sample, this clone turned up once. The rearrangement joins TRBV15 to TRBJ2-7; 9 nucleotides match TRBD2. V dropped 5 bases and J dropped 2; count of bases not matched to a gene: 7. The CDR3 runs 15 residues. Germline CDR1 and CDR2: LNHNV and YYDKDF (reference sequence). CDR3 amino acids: CATSLERGAAYEQYF. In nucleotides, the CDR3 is TGTGCCACCAGCCTAGAGCGGGGGGCGGCCTACGAGCAGTACTTC.

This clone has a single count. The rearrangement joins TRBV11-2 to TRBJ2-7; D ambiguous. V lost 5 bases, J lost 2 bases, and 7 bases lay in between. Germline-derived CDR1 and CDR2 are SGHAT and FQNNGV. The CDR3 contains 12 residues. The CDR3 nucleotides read TGTGCCAGCAGCCGTAACACCTACGAGCAGTACTTC. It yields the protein CASSRNTYEQYF.

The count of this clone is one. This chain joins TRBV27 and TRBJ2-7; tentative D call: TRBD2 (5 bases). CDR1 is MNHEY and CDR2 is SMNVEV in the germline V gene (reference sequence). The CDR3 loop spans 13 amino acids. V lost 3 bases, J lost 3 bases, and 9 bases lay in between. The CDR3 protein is CASSFRGNYEQYF. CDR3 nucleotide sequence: TGTGCCAGCAGTTTTCGGGGAAACTACGAGCAGTACTTC.

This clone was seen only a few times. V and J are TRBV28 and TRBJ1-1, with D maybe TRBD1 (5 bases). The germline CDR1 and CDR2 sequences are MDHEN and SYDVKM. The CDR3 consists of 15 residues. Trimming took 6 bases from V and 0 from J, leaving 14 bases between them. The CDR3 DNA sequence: TGTGCCAGCAGCCCCACAGGCAGGCTGAACACTGAAGCTTTCTTT. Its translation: CASSPTGRLNTEAFF.

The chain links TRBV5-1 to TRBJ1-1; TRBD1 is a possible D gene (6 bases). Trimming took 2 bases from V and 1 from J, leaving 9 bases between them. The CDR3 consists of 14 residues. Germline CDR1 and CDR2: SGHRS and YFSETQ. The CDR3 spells CASSFRGANTEAFF. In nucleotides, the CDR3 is TGCGCCAGCAGCTTCCGGGGGGCGAACACTGAAGCTTTCTTT.

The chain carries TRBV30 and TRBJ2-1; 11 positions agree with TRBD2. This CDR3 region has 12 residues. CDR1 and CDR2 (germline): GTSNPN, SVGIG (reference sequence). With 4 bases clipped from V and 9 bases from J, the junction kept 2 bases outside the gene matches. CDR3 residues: CAWTLAGGEQFF. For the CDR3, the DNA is TGTGCCTGGACGCTAGCGGGAGGTGAGCAGTTCTTC.

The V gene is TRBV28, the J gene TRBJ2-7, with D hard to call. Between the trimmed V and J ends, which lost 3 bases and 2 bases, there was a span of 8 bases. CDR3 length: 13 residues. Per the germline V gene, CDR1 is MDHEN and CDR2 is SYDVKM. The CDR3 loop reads CASSFVGTYEQYF. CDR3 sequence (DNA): TGTGCCAGCAGTTTCGTAGGGACCTACGAGCAGTACTTC.

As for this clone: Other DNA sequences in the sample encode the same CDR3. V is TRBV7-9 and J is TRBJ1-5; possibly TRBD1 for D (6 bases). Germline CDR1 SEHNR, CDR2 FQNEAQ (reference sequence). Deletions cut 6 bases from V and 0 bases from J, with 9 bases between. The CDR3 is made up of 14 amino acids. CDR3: CASSLDSSNQPQHF. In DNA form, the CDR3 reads TGTGCCAGCAGTCTGGACAGTAGCAATCAGCCCCAGCATTTT. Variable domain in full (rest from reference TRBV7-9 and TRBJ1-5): DTGVSQNPRHKITKRGQNVTFRCDPISEHNRLYWYRQTLGQGPEFLTYFQNEAQLEKSRLLSDRFSAERPKGSFSTLEIQRTEQGDSAMYLCASSLDSSNQPQHFGDGTRLSIL.

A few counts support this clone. This chain's CDR3 is CASSLYWAGNQPQHF. CDR3 coding DNA: TGTGCCAGCTCACTCTACTGGGCGGGAAATCAGCCCCAGCATTTT. The V gene is TRBV18, the J gene TRBJ1-5; D is unclear. This CDR3 contains 15 residues. Germline CDR1 reads KGHSH; CDR2 reads LQKENI. V gave up 4 bases and J gave up 4 bases, with 14 bases separating them.